The T cell receptor (beta chain) under discussion was sequenced for a study of blood T cell repertoires in COVID-19. Study details: Material from acute and convalescent COVID-19 was sourced from the United States, Italy and Spain. The analysed material was cDNA or gDNA that came from T cells, B-cell-depleted T cells, or PBMCs.

Trimming cost V 6 bases and J 4 bases; bases outside gene matches: 9. CDR1 is LNHDA and CDR2 is SQIVND in the germline V gene (reference sequence). The CDR3 sequence is 15 residues long. The assay was immunoSEQ multiplex PCR, and TCRdb's table has in-frame clones only and misses some. The data show 170,000 or so clones, 80% to 90% seen once. The sequencing input was peripheral blood. The chain is built from TRBV19 and TRBJ2-7; 10 nucleotides line up with TRBD2. The sequence came from a man aged 45-65 years with active or convalescent COVID-19. The CDR3 DNA is TGTGCCAGTAGGGAGCGGGAGGGCCTTGCGTACGAGCAGTACTTC. Amino acids: CASREREGLAYEQYF. Drawing the rest from reference TRBV19 and TRBJ2-7, the complete variable domain is DGGITQSPKYLFRKEGQNVTLSCEQNLNHDAMYWYRQDPGQGLRLIYYSQIVNDFQKGDIAEGYSVSREKKESFPLTVTSAQKNPTAFYLCASREREGLAYEQYFGPGTRLTVT.